The rows below give T cell receptor beta chains drawn from one sample of a study of blood T cell repertoires in COVID-19. This table comes from immunoSEQ multiplex PCR, and its TCRdb copy is limited to in-frame clones, with some not included. The repertoire holds some 170,000 clones, with more than 85% as singletons. Sequencing was carried out using PBMCs or T cells enriched from blood (not recorded which). Receptors were obtained from a human donor with acute COVID-19. The donor label of this sample is uncertain. Both conserved end residues are part of each CDR3. The D gene is left open where the match is weak. Clone size is stated in some rows and not others, as once, few, many or a class when expanded.

d_call | j_call | clone_size | v_call | cdr3_nt | cdr3_aa
TRBD1 | TRBJ1-4 | - | TRBV7-9 | TGTGCCAGCAAGCCTGGGGGACAGGGGGTTGAAAAACTGTTTTTT | CASKPGGQGVEKLFF
- | TRBJ1-2 | - | TRBV13 | TGTGCCAGCAGCGAACGACAGCCCTATGGCTACACCTTC | CASSERQPYGYTF
TRBD2 | TRBJ2-5 | - | TRBV9 | TGTGCCAGCAGCCGTGGACTAGCCCCCGGGATGAGGGAGACCCAGTACTTC | CASSRGLAPGMRETQYF
- | TRBJ1-2 | - | TRBV29-1 | TGCAGCGCCGGAGGGGGGGCGGGGGATGGCTACACCTTC | CSAGGGAGDGYTF
TRBD1 | TRBJ1-2 | once | TRBV19 | TGTGCCAGTAGTCGGAGTCCCCTCCACGACAGGGCCCATGGCTACACCTTC | CASSRSPLHDRAHGYTF
- | TRBJ1-1 | - | TRBV5-4 | TGTGCCAGCAGCTTAAGTCGCAGGAACACTGAAGCTTTCTTT | CASSLSRRNTEAFF
TRBD1 | TRBJ1-1 | - | TRBV6-5 | TGTGCCAGCAGTTACTCCCCGGAGGGGGCAGGGACTGAAGCTTTCTTT | CASSYSPEGAGTEAFF
- | TRBJ1-6 | - | TRBV10-3 | TGTGCCATCAGTGAAGGGGCGGGGGGCCCTTCACCCCTCCACTTT | CAISEGAGGPSPLHF
TRBD1 | TRBJ2-5 | - | TRBV10-3 | TGTGCCATCAGTGTAGACAGGGGCCAAGAGACCCAGTACTTC | CAISVDRGQETQYF
- | TRBJ1-1 | - | TRBV3-1/TRBV3-2 | TGTGCCAGCAGCCAAGATGGGGCAGGGCCCGAAGCTTTCTTT | CASSQDGAGPEAFF
- | TRBJ2-3 | - | TRBV7-3 | TGTGCCAGCAGCTTGCTTGGCTCCACCCCGAACACAGATACGCAGTATTTT | CASSLLGSTPNTDTQYF
TRBD1 | TRBJ2-6 | - | TRBV7-3 | TGTGCCAGCAGCATTGGGACAGTTCGCTCTGGGGCCAACGTCCTGACTTTC | CASSIGTVRSGANVLTF
TRBD2 | TRBJ2-1 | - | TRBV4-1 | TGCGCCAGCAGCCAAGGGCTTACCGGGACTAAGAACAATGAGCAGTTCTTC | CASSQGLTGTKNNEQFF
- | TRBJ1-3 | once | TRBV9 | TGTGCCAGCCAAAAAGGGGTACTTCCCGGAAACACCATATATTTT | CASQKGVLPGNTIYF
- | TRBJ1-3 | - | TRBV25-1 | TGTGCCAGCAGTGTAGGACAGCGAAACACCATATATTTT | CASSVGQRNTIYF
TRBD1 | TRBJ1-2 | - | TRBV18 | TGTGCCAGCTCAGCCGGGACAGGGGGTCTAGACTATGGCTACACCTTC | CASSAGTGGLDYGYTF
TRBD1 | TRBJ1-6 | - | TRBV5-4 | TGTGCCAGCAGCTTGGGGACAGGGTCGCAAAATAATTCACCCCTCCACTTT | CASSLGTGSQNNSPLHF
- | TRBJ2-7 | - | TRBV27 | TGTGCCAGCAGTTTCGGGTTTCAGTACTTC | CASSFGFQYF
TRBD1 | TRBJ2-7 | - | TRBV13 | TGTGCCAGCAGCTTAAGACAGGGGACGAGGGTCTACGAGCAGTACTTC | CASSLRQGTRVYEQYF
- | TRBJ2-7 | - | TRBV4-3 | TGCGCCAGCAGCCAAGATCGGGGAGCCTACGAGCAGTACTTC | CASSQDRGAYEQYF
- | TRBJ1-1 | - | TRBV15 | TGTGCCACCAGCAGAGACAATGTCGTGGGGGCTCGGGCTTTCTTT | CATSRDNVVGARAFF
- | TRBJ2-1 | - | TRBV5-1 | TGCGCCAGCAGCCTCGGGGGAGAGAGCTCCTACAATGAGCAGTTCTTC | CASSLGGESSYNEQFF
- | TRBJ1-6 | few | TRBV19 | TGTGCCAGTAGTAAAAACGGGGGTAATTCACCCCTCCACTTT | CASSKNGGNSPLHF
TRBD1 | TRBJ2-1 | - | TRBV11-3 | TGTGCCAGCAGCCGCGGACAGGGTTACAATGAGCAGTTCTTC | CASSRGQGYNEQFF
TRBD2 | TRBJ2-1 | - | TRBV5-1 | TGCGCCAGCAGCTTGCGAGGGGGTATTAGCGGGGAACACAATGAGCAGTTCTTC | CASSLRGGISGEHNEQFF
TRBD2 | TRBJ2-7 | - | TRBV7-2 | TGTGCCAGCAGCTTAGCGCTAGCGGGATACTACGAGCAGTACTTC | CASSLALAGYYEQYF
- | TRBJ2-5 | - | TRBV11-2 | TGTGCCAGCAGTCCCGGACTCGGAGAGACCCAGTACTTC | CASSPGLGETQYF
- | TRBJ2-3 | - | TRBV25-1 | TGTGCCAGCAGTGTGTCGGCAGGGGCAGATACGCAGTATTTT | CASSVSAGADTQYF
TRBD1 | TRBJ2-7 | few | TRBV6-5 | TGTGCCAGCAGGCCGGGACAGGGGATCTCCTACGAGCAGTACTTC | CASRPGQGISYEQYF
TRBD2 | TRBJ2-1 | few | TRBV18 | TGTGCCAGCTCAGCCCTACTAGCGGGGGCGAACAATGAGCAGTTCTTC | CASSALLAGANNEQFF
- | TRBJ1-4 | - | TRBV2 | TGTGCCAGCAGTCACAGGGTCCCTAATGAAAAACTGTTTTTT | CASSHRVPNEKLFF
TRBD1 | TRBJ2-1 | - | TRBV2 | TGTGCCAGCAGTGACCCCGTAGGACAGGGGACCGATGAGCAGTTCTTC | CASSDPVGQGTDEQFF
TRBD2 | TRBJ2-3 | - | TRBV4-3 | TGCGCCAGCAGCCTTCATGGGACTAGCGGTACAGATACGCAGTATTTT | CASSLHGTSGTDTQYF
- | TRBJ2-3 | - | TRBV7-2 | TGTGCCAGCAGCCACGGCTCTCGGGGGGCTAGCACAGATACGCAGTATTTT | CASSHGSRGASTDTQYF
- | TRBJ1-2 | - | TRBV19 | TGTGCCAGTACCCCGGACTATAGTAGGAACTATGGCTACACCTTC | CASTPDYSRNYGYTF
- | TRBJ2-7 | - | TRBV5-1 | TGCGCCAGCAGCTATGACACAGGGAGCTCCTACGAGCAGTACTTC | CASSYDTGSSYEQYF
- | TRBJ1-2 | - | TRBV2 | TGTGCCAGCACTGAAAACAGCCCCCGAGATGGCTACACCTTC | CASTENSPRDGYTF
- | TRBJ1-3 | - | TRBV5-4 | TGTGCCAGCAGCTTAAGGACATCAGGTTCGGACACCATATATTTT | CASSLRTSGSDTIYF
- | TRBJ2-7 | - | TRBV10-2 | TGCGCCAGCAGTGAGTCGGTATTGGGCAGCTCCTACGAGCAGTACTTC | CASSESVLGSSYEQYF
TRBD2 | TRBJ2-3 | - | TRBV4-2 | TGTGCCAGCAGCCATTCGAGCGGGGGGCACACAGATACGCAGTATTTT | CASSHSSGGHTDTQYF
- | TRBJ2-3 | - | TRBV7-9 | TGTGCCAGCAGGCAGGACTTAACAGAAGATACGCAGTATTTT | CASRQDLTEDTQYF
TRBD2 | TRBJ2-1 | - | TRBV9 | TGTGCCAGCAGCGTAGAAAGCGGGAGGTACAATGAGCAGTTCTTC | CASSVESGRYNEQFF
TRBD1 | TRBJ1-6 | - | TRBV11-2 | TGTGCCAGCAGCCCAGGGACAGGGAAGGCACCCCTCCACTTT | CASSPGTGKAPLHF
- | TRBJ2-1 | - | TRBV15 | TGTGCCACCAGCGCGGGGATCAATGAGCAGTTCTTC | CATSAGINEQFF
TRBD1 | TRBJ2-7 | - | TRBV6-5 | TGTGCCAGCAGAGGACAGGGGACCTACGAGCAGTACTTC | CASRGQGTYEQYF
TRBD1 | TRBJ1-2 | few | TRBV27 | TGTGCCACCGGGACAGGTCATAACTATGGCTACACCTTC | CATGTGHNYGYTF
- | TRBJ2-2 | - | TRBV11-2 | TGTGCCAGCAGCTTAGCTTACAGCACCGGGGAGCTGTTTTTT | CASSLAYSTGELFF
TRBD1 | TRBJ1-2 | - | TRBV7-8 | TGTGCCAGCAGCTTCGACAGGGGCGATGGCTACACCTTC | CASSFDRGDGYTF
TRBD2 | TRBJ2-3 | - | TRBV9 | TGTGCCAGCAGCCAGTCTAGCGGGGGGGACACAGATACGCAGTATTTT | CASSQSSGGDTDTQYF
- | TRBJ1-1 | once | TRBV7-8 | TGTGCCAGCAGCTCGAGGATCCTACTTGGGGCTTTCTTT | CASSSRILLGAFF
TRBD2 | TRBJ2-7 | once | TRBV10-2 | TGCGCCAGCCGATCAACCTTAGCGGGGTTCTCCTACGAGCAGTACTTC | CASRSTLAGFSYEQYF
TRBD2 | TRBJ2-3 | - | TRBV7-9 | TGTGCCAGCAGCTCAGAATACTCGAGCGGGGGAGATACGCAGTATTTT | CASSSEYSSGGDTQYF
- | TRBJ2-7 | - | TRBV11-2 | TGTGCCAGCAGCTTATATCTAGGGAGAACCTACGAGCAGTACTTC | CASSLYLGRTYEQYF
- | TRBJ1-1 | few | TRBV12-3/TRBV12-4 | TGTGCCAGCAGAGCCGACAGGAACACTGAAGCTTTCTTT | CASRADRNTEAFF
- | TRBJ1-2 | - | TRBV5-6 | TGTGCCAGCAGCTTGGTTTCGGGTCGCAACTATGGCTACACCTTC | CASSLVSGRNYGYTF
- | TRBJ2-3 | - | TRBV6-4 | TGTGCCAGCAGCTATCAAGGAGGTGATACGCAGTATTTT | CASSYQGGDTQYF
- | TRBJ2-3 | - | TRBV30 | TGTGCCTGGATAGGGGGGGGGACAGATACGCAGTATTTT | CAWIGGGTDTQYF
- | TRBJ2-1 | - | TRBV9 | TGTGCCAGCAGCCCGGGGAGGGGGGCCGGCAATGAGCAGTTCTTC | CASSPGRGAGNEQFF
- | TRBJ2-5 | once | TRBV7-9 | TGTGCCAGCAGCCTAGATCCCACACAAGAGACCCAGTACTTC | CASSLDPTQETQYF